This passage covers 5 T cell receptor beta chains from one sample sequenced in a study of T cell changes during pregnancy in multiple sclerosis. Produced via immunoSEQ multiplex PCR; TCRdb's table is partial and in-frame only. The profile shows some 85,000 clones, around 94% of them singletons. The sample here was peripheral blood, taken in the third trimester of pregnancy. Every receptor here comes from a female donor with multiple sclerosis, enrolled in a pregnancy study.

CDR3 bases: TGTGCCAGCAGCGTGCTGGACAGGGCCGGTGGCTACACCTTC. This encodes CASSVLDRAGGYTF. This chain uses TRBV9 with TRBJ1-2; TRBD1 aligns across 8 bases. V was clipped by 2 bases and J by 7 bases; unmatched bases: 7. This CDR3 is 14 amino acids long. Germline lookup yields CDR1 SGDLS and CDR2 YYNGEE. The variable domain in full, with the rest retrieved from reference TRBV9 and TRBJ1-2, is DSGVTQTPKHLITATGQRVTLRCSPRSGDLSVYWYQQSLDQGLQFLIQYYNGEERAKGNILERFSAQQFPDLHSELNLSSLELGDSALYFCASSVLDRAGGYTFGSGTRLTVV.

The chain is built from TRBV30 and TRBJ2-1; D unclear. V lost 4 bases to trimming and J lost 6 bases, with 7 bases between them. The CDR3 runs to 11 residues. The germline gives CDR1 GTSNPN, CDR2 SVGIG (reference sequence). As DNA, the CDR3 is TGTGCCTGGATACGGAGCAATGAGCAGTTCTTC. Residues: CAWIRSNEQFF.

The CDR3 here is CASSLGGGRGYNEQFF. The CDR3 DNA is TGTGCCAGCAGCTTAGGGGGCGGGAGGGGGTACAATGAGCAGTTCTTC. The chain employs TRBV11-2 and TRBJ2-1, with 9 bases matching TRBD2. CDR1 and CDR2 from the germline V gene are SGHAT and FQNNGV. Unmatched junction bases numbered 5, after V lost 1 base and J lost 4 bases. This CDR3 region has 16 residues.

J is TRBJ1-2 and V is TRBV30; a weak D match, TRBD1 (6 bases). The CDR3 is 14 residues long. Trimming cost V 2 bases and J 7 bases, with 17 bases left between them. CDR1 GTSNPN and CDR2 SVGIG come from the germline V gene (reference sequence). In nucleotides, the CDR3 is TGTGCCTGGAGTATAAAACAGGGTACTGGTGGCTACACCTTC. It translates to CAWSIKQGTGGYTF.

This clone was found once. The rearrangement uses TRBV7-2 and TRBJ2-7, with D perhaps matching TRBD2 (6 bases). V was pared by 3 bases and J by 9 bases, with 12 bases between. In germline, CDR1 is SGHTA, CDR2 FQGNSA. The CDR3 runs 12 residues. In DNA form, the CDR3 reads TGTGCCAGCAGCTTCGGGGAGGTTAGGCAGTACTTC. This sequence encodes CASSFGEVRQYF.